This T cell receptor (beta chain) derives from a study of PD-L1 blockade in urothelial cancer. Study at large: Anywhere from 0 to 3 prior chemotherapy regimens had been received by patients. Researchers looked at the blood 3 weeks (second dose) and 6 weeks after treatment began.

Individual patients had between 1 and 8 samples, taken pretreatment and on-treatment. Here immunoSEQ multiplex PCR was the method, and the copy in TCRdb shows in-frame clones only, minus some. The sample gives about 50,000 clones, around three quarters of which show up once; about 3.6% is in the top ten. CDR3 length: 17 residues. Germline lookup yields CDR1 LGHNA and CDR2 YNFKEQ. The ends lost 4 bases at V and 0 bases at J; junction bases unmatched: 9. This specimen was PBMCs, taken around atezolizumab (anti-PD-L1) treatment. This TCR derives from a man in his sixties or seventies with urothelial cancer. The chain is built from TRBV4-2 and TRBJ2-3; TRBD2 agrees at 8 bases. CDR3 loop: CASSPLGLAPSTDTQYF. Written as DNA, the CDR3 is TGTGCCAGCAGCCCTCTCGGACTAGCCCCTAGCACAGATACGCAGTATTTT.